This TCR beta chain is drawn from a study of graft-versus-host responses after intestinal transplantation. The wider study: Grafts that recipients had were multivisceral, liver-intestinal, or isolated intestinal transplants. General study results and limits: Ileal or blood samples showed some GvH clones first, and such clones were also found in recipient marrow. HvG clone declines early post-transplant were associated with peak circulating GvH levels.

Generated by immunoSEQ multiplex PCR, the TCRdb table keeps only in-frame clones and is missing some. The table lists about 10,000 clones, 80% to 95% of them singletons, with roughly 3.5% in the top ten. Germline V CDR1 and CDR2: SQVTM, ANQGSEA. The CDR3 is made up of 17 amino acids. Trimming removed 1 base from V and 6 bases from J, with 25 bases in between. A note on this clone: Its antigen is still unknown.

The chain is built from TRBV29-1 and TRBJ2-7, with D perhaps given as TRBD1 or TRBD2 (7 bases each). The source is a human patient who received an intestinal transplant, so some T cells may come from the graft donor. Sequenced here: PBMCs, sampled 40 to 45 days after intestinal transplantation. Here the CDR3 reads CSVEVGFLGGGRGEQYF. CDR3 sequence (DNA): TGCAGCGTTGAAGTTGGGTTTCTGGGAGGGGGCCGAGGCGAGCAGTACTTC.